This is a list of T cell receptor beta chains from one sample in a study of blood T cell repertoires in COVID-19. Profiling relied on immunoSEQ multiplex PCR, and the TCRdb table lists in-frame clones only, not all of them. The data contain about 52,000 clones, 70% to 90% of them singletons. Sequencing was carried out using peripheral blood. These receptor sequences come from an older man with acute or convalescent COVID-19. The CDR3 runs from the conserved cysteine through the conserved F or W. Fields, in order: CDR3 DNA, CDR3 protein, clone size, J gene, V gene, D gene. A D gene is named only where the DNA matches it firmly. Only some rows state a clone size, as once, few, many or a class for expanded clones.

CDR3 DNA: TGTGCCACCGCTCCGGGAGGGCAAGAGACCCAGTACTTC
CDR3 protein: CATAPGGQETQYF
clone size: -
J gene: TRBJ2-5
V gene: TRBV24-1
D gene: TRBD2

CDR3 DNA: TGTGCCAGCCGAGGACTAGCGGGAGGGCCGTACAATGAGCAGTTCTTC
CDR3 protein: CASRGLAGGPYNEQFF
clone size: -
J gene: TRBJ2-1
V gene: TRBV2
D gene: TRBD2

CDR3 DNA: TGTGCCAGCAGCGGCCCATCGGGGAGTACATACAATGAGCAGTTCTTC
CDR3 protein: CASSGPSGSTYNEQFF
clone size: -
J gene: TRBJ2-1
V gene: TRBV9
D gene: -

CDR3 DNA: TGCAGCGTTGAAGACAGGGCTGGAAACACCATATATTTT
CDR3 protein: CSVEDRAGNTIYF
clone size: -
J gene: TRBJ1-3
V gene: TRBV29-1
D gene: -

CDR3 DNA: TGTGCCAGCAGTCGCCGGGTCCGGGCTTTCGAGGGGACCCAGTACTTC
CDR3 protein: CASSRRVRAFEGTQYF
clone size: -
J gene: TRBJ2-5
V gene: TRBV6-2/TRBV6-3
D gene: -

CDR3 DNA: TGTGCCAGTAGTGGCGGACTAGCAGATACGCAGTATTTT
CDR3 protein: CASSGGLADTQYF
clone size: -
J gene: TRBJ2-3
V gene: TRBV19
D gene: TRBD2

CDR3 DNA: TGTGCCAGCAGTTTCGGGACAGGGGGAAACACAGATACGCAGTATTTT
CDR3 protein: CASSFGTGGNTDTQYF
clone size: few
J gene: TRBJ2-3
V gene: TRBV28
D gene: TRBD1

CDR3 DNA: TGTGCCAGCAGCAAAGCCGGGCAGGCCAGCGGGGGATCGCACAATGAGCAGTTCTTC
CDR3 protein: CASSKAGQASGGSHNEQFF
clone size: -
J gene: TRBJ2-1
V gene: TRBV21-1
D gene: -

CDR3 DNA: TGTGCCAGCAGCCAAGTGGAAACAGATGGCTACACCTTC
CDR3 protein: CASSQVETDGYTF
clone size: -
J gene: TRBJ1-2
V gene: TRBV3-1/TRBV3-2
D gene: -

CDR3 DNA: TGTGCCTGGAGTGGCGGGACAGCTTCTAACTATGGCTACACCTTC
CDR3 protein: CAWSGGTASNYGYTF
clone size: once
J gene: TRBJ1-2
V gene: TRBV30
D gene: TRBD1

CDR3 DNA: TGTGCCACCATCTCACGGGGCTATGGCTACACCTTC
CDR3 protein: CATISRGYGYTF
clone size: -
J gene: TRBJ1-2
V gene: TRBV3-1/TRBV3-2
D gene: -

CDR3 DNA: TGTGCCAGCAGTTCTTCCGAAGAGTTCCATGGCTACACCTTC
CDR3 protein: CASSSSEEFHGYTF
clone size: -
J gene: TRBJ1-2
V gene: TRBV6-2/TRBV6-3
D gene: -

CDR3 DNA: TGTGCCAGCAGGGGACAGACCACCGGGGAGCTGTTTTTT
CDR3 protein: CASRGQTTGELFF
clone size: once
J gene: TRBJ2-2
V gene: TRBV7-2
D gene: TRBD1

CDR3 DNA: TGCGCCAGCAGCTTCCGATCGGGGGACAGGGGGCGTTCCGGGGAGCTGTTTTTT
CDR3 protein: CASSFRSGDRGRSGELFF
clone size: -
J gene: TRBJ2-2
V gene: TRBV5-1
D gene: TRBD1

CDR3 DNA: TGTGCCAGCAGCACAAACCTTCGCCTTGAGCAGTTCTTC
CDR3 protein: CASSTNLRLEQFF
clone size: -
J gene: TRBJ2-1
V gene: TRBV7-2
D gene: -

CDR3 DNA: TGTGCCAGCAGTTACGAATCGCACGGGCAGGGGGCGATCGGAAATCAGCCCCAGCATTTT
CDR3 protein: CASSYESHGQGAIGNQPQHF
clone size: -
J gene: TRBJ1-5
V gene: TRBV6-2/TRBV6-3
D gene: TRBD1

CDR3 DNA: TGTGCCAGCAGCTTGAAAACTTACAGCACAGATACGCAGTATTTT
CDR3 protein: CASSLKTYSTDTQYF
clone size: once
J gene: TRBJ2-3
V gene: TRBV5-4
D gene: -